This entry concerns a single T cell receptor (beta chain). This entry is derived from a study of blood T cell repertoires in COVID-19. Across the study: Samples of COVID-19 (acute and convalescent) were obtained from the United States, Italy and Spain.

Germline V gene data show CDR1 as PRHDT and CDR2 as FYEKMQ (reference sequence). V dropped 2 bases and J dropped 2 bases, with 12 bases sitting between them. The CDR3 contains 15 residues. Those who participated ranged in age from 18 to 89 years and resided in 20 to 25 US areas. Sequencing was performed with immunoSEQ multiplex PCR; in TCRdb, only in-frame clones are kept and a portion is missing. The sample records a few hundred thousand clones, around 90% being singletons. J is TRBJ1-2 and V is TRBV13; tentative D call: TRBD1 (6 bases). The sample consisted of PBMCs or T cells enriched from blood (not recorded which). The clonotype originates from a human donor in a cohort exposed to, infected with or recovered from COVID-19 (not recorded which). The donor label of this sample is uncertain. The chain's CDR3 is CASSLSGQENYGYTF. The CDR3 bases are TGTGCCAGCAGCTTATCGGGACAAGAAAACTATGGCTACACCTTC.